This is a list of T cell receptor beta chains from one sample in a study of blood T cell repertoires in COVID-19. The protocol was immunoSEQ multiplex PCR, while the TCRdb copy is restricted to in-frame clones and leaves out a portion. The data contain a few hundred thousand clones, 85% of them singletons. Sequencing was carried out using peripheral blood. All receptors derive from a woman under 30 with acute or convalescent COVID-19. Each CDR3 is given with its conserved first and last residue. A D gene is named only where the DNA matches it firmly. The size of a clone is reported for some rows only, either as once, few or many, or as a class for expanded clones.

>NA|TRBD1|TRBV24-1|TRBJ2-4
TGTGCCACCAAGACCGGGACAGGGGGCACCAAAAACATTCAGTACTTC
CATKTGTGGTKNIQYF
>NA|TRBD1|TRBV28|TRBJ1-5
TGTGCCAGCAGTTTAGGGGCTAAGAGGACAGGATACAATCAGCCCCAGCATTTT
CASSLGAKRTGYNQPQHF
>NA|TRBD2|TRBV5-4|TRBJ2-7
TGTGCCAGCAGCCCGTTAGCGGGGGCCCCCTCCTACGAGCAGTACTTC
CASSPLAGAPSYEQYF
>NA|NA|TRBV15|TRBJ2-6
TGTGCCACCAGTAGAGTCGCTGGGGCCAACGTCCTGACTTTC
CATSRVAGANVLTF
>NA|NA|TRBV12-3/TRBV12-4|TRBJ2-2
TGTGCCAGCAGTTCCTACAGGACCGGGGAGCTGTTTTTT
CASSSYRTGELFF
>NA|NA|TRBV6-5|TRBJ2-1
TGTGCCAGCAGTTACTCGCAGGGGAACAATGAGCAGTTCTTC
CASSYSQGNNEQFF
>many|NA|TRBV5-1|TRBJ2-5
TGCGCCAGCAGCTTGGTTGGCCAGGGCCAAGAGACCCAGTACTTC
CASSLVGQGQETQYF
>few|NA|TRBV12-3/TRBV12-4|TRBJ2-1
TGTGCCAGCAGTCCGAGGGTCGGGAATGAGCAGTTCTTC
CASSPRVGNEQFF
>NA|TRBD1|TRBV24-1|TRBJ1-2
TGTGCCACCAGTGATTTGCAGGAGACAGGGAAGAGTGGCTACACCTTC
CATSDLQETGKSGYTF
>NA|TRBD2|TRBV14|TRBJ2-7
TGTGCCAGCAGCCATGGGTTAGCGGGAGGGTACGAGCAGTACTTC
CASSHGLAGGYEQYF
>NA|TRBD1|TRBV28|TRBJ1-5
TGTGCCAGCAGTTTAGACAGGGATAATCAGCCCCAGCATTTT
CASSLDRDNQPQHF
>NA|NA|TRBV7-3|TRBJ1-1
TGTGCCAGCAGCCCCTTGGAGGGGACTGAAGCTTTCTTT
CASSPLEGTEAFF
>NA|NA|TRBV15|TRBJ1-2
TGTGCCACCAGCAGGGACCTTCAGGGGAACTATGGCTACACCTTC
CATSRDLQGNYGYTF
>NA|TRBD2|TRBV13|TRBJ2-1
TGTGCCAGCAGCTCCGGGACTAGCTTAGCCAATGAGCAGTTCTTC
CASSSGTSLANEQFF
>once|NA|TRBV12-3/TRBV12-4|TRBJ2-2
TGTGCCAGCAGCTCCCGGCAGGAAGGGGAGCTGTTTTTT
CASSSRQEGELFF
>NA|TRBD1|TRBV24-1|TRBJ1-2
TGTGCCACCAGTGATTTTTGGGACAGCAGCTATAGCACCTTC
CATSDFWDSSYSTF
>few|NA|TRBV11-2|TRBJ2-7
TGTGCCAGCAGCTTAATGCCGCAGTACGAGCAGTACTTC
CASSLMPQYEQYF
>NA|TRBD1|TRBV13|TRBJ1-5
TGTGCCAGCAGCGGCCGGGACAGGGGTCAGCCCCAGCATTTT
CASSGRDRGQPQHF
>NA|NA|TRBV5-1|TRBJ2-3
TGCGCCAGCAGCTTGGACGTAGCGGATACGCAGTATTTT
CASSLDVADTQYF